Listed below are T cell receptor beta chains from one sample, sequenced in a study of cytomegalovirus exposure and HLA in healthy donors. TCRdb's table, derived via immunoSEQ multiplex PCR, lists solely in-frame clones and lacks some. The sample shows some 140,000 clones, around 81% of them seen only once. Sequenced input: PBMCs. These receptors were obtained from a woman aged 40 to 50 in good health and CMV-seropositive. Each CDR3 is given with its conserved first and last residue. The D gene is left open where the match is weak. Rows give clone size only sometimes, using once, few, many, or a class for an expanded clone.

clone_size | j_call | d_call | v_call | cdr3_aa | cdr3_nt
NA | TRBJ1-1 | NA | TRBV2 | CASSATQKTEAFF | TGTGCCAGCAGTGCTACACAGAAAACTGAAGCTTTCTTT
once | TRBJ2-1 | TRBD2 | TRBV5-1 | CASSLEAGASYNEQFF | TGCGCCAGCAGCTTGGAAGCGGGAGCGTCCTACAATGAGCAGTTCTTC
NA | TRBJ2-1 | TRBD2 | TRBV5-4 | CASTTWRTSGVNEQFF | TGTGCCAGCACCACTTGGAGGACTAGCGGGGTTAATGAGCAGTTCTTC
NA | TRBJ2-5 | NA | TRBV16 | CASSRGETQYF | TGTGCCAGCAGCCGAGGGGAGACCCAGTACTTC
few | TRBJ2-7 | NA | TRBV7-8 | CASSPHRVALEQYF | TGTGCCAGCAGCCCCCACAGGGTAGCTCTGGAGCAGTACTTC
NA | TRBJ1-5 | TRBD1 | TRBV19 | CASSRGTGTNQPQHF | TGTGCCAGTAGCCGCGGGACAGGGACCAATCAGCCCCAGCATTTT
NA | TRBJ2-7 | NA | TRBV6-6 | CASSYSLYYEQYF | TGTGCCAGCAGTTACAGTCTCTACTACGAGCAGTACTTC
NA | TRBJ2-1 | NA | TRBV5-1 | CASSLPGGSNNEQFF | TGCGCCAGCAGCTTACCCGGAGGCTCGAACAATGAGCAGTTCTTC
NA | TRBJ2-7 | TRBD1 | TRBV9 | CASSVDRTGYEQYF | TGTGCCAGCAGCGTAGATAGGACAGGCTACGAGCAGTACTTC
NA | TRBJ1-1 | TRBD1 | TRBV29-1 | CSTDRGPTEAFF | TGCAGCACGGACAGGGGGCCCACTGAAGCTTTCTTT
NA | TRBJ2-7 | NA | TRBV30 | CAWGSSGLGYEQYF | TGTGCCTGGGGAAGTAGCGGCCTAGGGTACGAGCAGTACTTC